These 31 T cell receptor beta chains originate from one sample sequenced in a study of blood T cell repertoires in COVID-19. Some clones are missing from TCRdb's copy, which holds only in-frame ones; the method was immunoSEQ multiplex PCR. The repertoire includes hundreds of thousands of clones, around 88% of them detected once, and over 10% sits in the top ten. Sequencing was done on a sample of peripheral blood. All receptors derive from a woman aged 45-65 years with COVID-19, enrolled during active disease.

The J gene is TRBJ2-6, the V gene TRBV4-1; 8 bases line up with TRBD2. Looked up from germline, CDR1 is MGHRA and CDR2 is YSYEKL. The CDR3 sequence is 18 residues long. V trimming: 6 bases; J trimming: 1 base; junction bases outside the gene matches: 11. In nucleotides, the CDR3 is TGCGCCAGCAGTTATACCGGGAGGGGGAGGTCTGGGGCCAACGTCCTGACTTTC. It codes for CASSYTGRGRSGANVLTF.

The table lists this clone with a few counts. The J gene is TRBJ2-7, the V gene TRBV30, with D maybe TRBD2 (6 bases). Germline CDR1 reads GTSNPN; CDR2 reads SVGIG (reference sequence). V was cut by 1 base and J by 6 bases, with 16 bases left in between. The CDR3 extends over 14 amino acids. The CDR3 DNA sequence: TGTGCCTGGAGTGGAAGGAGCGGGCGCCTCGAGCAGTACTTC. Protein: CAWSGRSGRLEQYF.

The chain combines TRBV11-2 with TRBJ2-7; D unresolved. The CDR3 consists of 13 residues. Germline lookup yields CDR1 SGHAT and CDR2 FQNNGV. V lost 5 bases, J lost 4 bases, and 12 bases lay in between. In DNA, the CDR3 is TGTGCCAGCAGCCCTAGACGGTTTTACGAGCAGTACTTC. It encodes CASSPRRFYEQYF.

The V call is TRBV7-8, the J call TRBJ1-2; possible D gene TRBD1, 5 bases. The CDR3 consists of 13 residues. Germline values: CDR1 SGHVS, CDR2 FQNEAQ. Trimming stripped 5 bases from V and 6 bases from J, with 13 bases between. CDR3 amino acids: CASSGRVGDGYTF. Here the CDR3 DNA reads TGTGCCAGCAGCGGCAGGGTCGGTGATGGCTACACCTTC.

The DNA for the CDR3 is TGTGCCAGCAGTCGTTGGACAGGAGAGGTTGAAAAACTGTTTTTT. Residues: CASSRWTGEVEKLFF. The chain employs TRBV3-1 (or the pseudogene TRBV3-2) and TRBJ1-4; 7 bases map to TRBD1. V was pared by 6 bases and J by 7 bases, with 11 bases of the junction left unmatched. This CDR3 comprises 15 residues. Germline CDR1 is LGHDT and CDR2 is YNNKEL (reference sequence).

V usage is TRBV3-1 (or the pseudogene TRBV3-2) and J usage is TRBJ2-1; D remains unclear. V was trimmed by 6 bases and J by 5 bases, leaving 11 bases between them. The germline gives CDR1 LGHDT, CDR2 YNNKEL (reference sequence). CDR3 length: 13 residues. CDR3 loop: CASSKRENNEQFF. The CDR3 DNA reads TGTGCCAGCAGTAAGAGAGAAAACAATGAGCAGTTCTTC.

The V and J genes are TRBV1 and TRBJ2-5; TRBD1 is the table's D call, not checked against the DNA. TRBV1 counts as a pseudogene. CDR3 length: 16 amino acids. The CDR3 coding sequence is TGCACCAGCAGCCAAGATCGGGACATCTTTCAGGGGACCCAGTACTTC. Its protein is CTSSQDRDIFQGTQYF.

V gene TRBV2 combines with J gene TRBJ2-2; D is ambiguous. The CDR3 extends over 13 amino acids. Trimming cost V 5 bases and J 5 bases, with 9 bases left between them. Germline CDR1 reads SNHLY; CDR2 reads FYNNEI. The chain's CDR3 is CASSPTYTGELFF. CDR3 nucleotide sequence: TGTGCCAGCAGTCCCACATATACCGGGGAGCTGTTTTTT.

V gene TRBV4-1 combines with J gene TRBJ1-1; D gene unclear. CDR1 is MGHRA and CDR2 is YSYEKL in the germline V gene. This CDR3 has 15 residues. Trimming removed 1 base from V and 7 bases from J, with 16 bases in between. The DNA of the CDR3 is TGCGCCAGCAGCCAAGCAACAGACCACCGCCGTGAAGCTTTCTTT. The encoded protein is CASSQATDHRREAFF.

The chain joins TRBV24-1 to TRBJ1-6; D gene unclear. The CDR3 covers 17 residues. Germline loops: CDR1 KGHDR, CDR2 SFDVKD. V shed 2 bases and J shed 6 bases, with 16 bases lying between them. DNA for the CDR3: TGTGCCACCAGTGATTCTCCGAACAGTAGCGCTAATTCACCCCTCCACTTT. Protein product: CATSDSPNSSANSPLHF.

The gene calls are TRBV5-6 and TRBJ2-7; D unclear. CDR1 is SGHDT and CDR2 is YYEEEE in the germline V gene. V lost 0 bases to trimming and J lost 2 bases, with 9 bases between them. This CDR3 has 14 amino acids. The CDR3 is CASSLGIRAYEQYF. Here the CDR3 DNA reads TGTGCCAGCAGCTTGGGTATCCGCGCCTACGAGCAGTACTTC.

The V call is TRBV11-2, the J call TRBJ1-3; a possible D gene is TRBD1 (5 bases). The CDR3 is 14 amino acids. Germline V gene sequence: CDR1 SGHAT, CDR2 FQNNGV. Trimming cost V 8 bases and J 2 bases, with 13 bases left between them. CDR3 sequence: CASALRGTGNTIYF. Here the CDR3 DNA reads TGTGCCAGCGCCCTTCGGGGGACTGGAAACACCATATATTTT. The full variable domain, with the rest looked up from reference TRBV11-2 and TRBJ1-3, is EAGVAQSPRYKIIEKRQSVAFWCNPISGHATLYWYQQILGQGPKLLIQFQNNGVVDDSQLPKDRFSAERLKGVDSTLKIQPAKLEDSAVYLCASALRGTGNTIYFGEGSWLTVV.

This chain joins TRBV5-1 and TRBJ2-2; 8 nucleotides align to TRBD1. This CDR3 has 13 residues. CDR1 is SGHRS, CDR2 YFSETQ, per germline. With 7 bases clipped from V and 7 bases from J, the junction kept 6 bases outside the gene matches. The CDR3 bases are TGCGCCAGCGGGGGACAGGTCGGCGGGGAGCTGTTTTTT. Its protein product is CASGGQVGGELFF.

This clone occurred once. The chain links TRBV28 to TRBJ2-7; D might be TRBD1 (6 bases). This CDR3 comprises 13 residues. The V end lost 6 bases, the J end lost 7 bases, and 16 bases lay between the germline ends. The V gene's germline CDR1 is MDHEN and CDR2 SYDVKM. Written as DNA, the CDR3 is TGTGCCAGCAGCCCAGACAGGACGAGTGAGCAGTACTTC. Translation gives CASSPDRTSEQYF.

The chain carries TRBV4-1 and TRBJ1-2; D unclear. CDR1 is MGHRA, CDR2 YSYEKL, per germline. The CDR3 is made up of 15 amino acids. The V end lost 0 bases, the J end lost 4 bases, and 12 bases lay between the germline ends. CDR3 amino acids: CASSQEQTSIYGYTF. In nucleotides, the CDR3 is TGCGCCAGCAGCCAAGAACAGACCAGCATCTATGGCTACACCTTC.

The chain uses TRBV4-1 and TRBJ2-1, with D unclear. The CDR3 is made up of 13 amino acids. V was trimmed by 0 bases and J by 10 bases, leaving 10 bases between them. Per the germline V gene, CDR1 is MGHRA and CDR2 is YSYEKL. The CDR3 bases are TGCGCCAGCAGCCAAGACGGCGGCCGGGAGCAGTTCTTC. Its protein is CASSQDGGREQFF.

In DNA form, the CDR3 reads TGTGCCAGTAGTCCCACTGGGAGCTCTGGGGCCAACGTCCTGACTTTC. Protein sequence: CASSPTGSSGANVLTF. The chain has TRBV19 and TRBJ2-6; tentatively, D is TRBD2 (5 bases). Looked up from germline, CDR1 is LNHDA and CDR2 is SQIVND (reference sequence). The CDR3 extends over 16 amino acids. Deletions cut 5 bases from V and 0 bases from J, with 11 bases between.

V gene TRBV30 combines with J gene TRBJ2-3; no reliable D call. This CDR3 comprises 12 residues. Looked up from germline, CDR1 is GTSNPN and CDR2 is SVGIG (reference sequence). With 4 bases removed from V and 6 bases from J, the gap between germline ends came to 11 bases. The CDR3 DNA is TGTGCCTGGAAACCCATGGAGGATACGCAGTATTTT. This translates into CAWKPMEDTQYF.

This clone has a single count. The chain recombines TRBV19 with TRBJ1-2; 7 bases match TRBD1. Germline CDR1 and CDR2: LNHDA and SQIVND (reference sequence). The CDR3 has 12 amino acids. The V segment lost 9 bases and the J segment 7 bases; nucleotides outside the gene matches: 8. CDR3 loop: CASSDRDTGYTF. The CDR3 DNA sequence: TGTGCCAGCAGTGACAGGGACACTGGCTACACCTTC.

The chain is built from TRBV11-3 and TRBJ2-2; the match to TRBD1 covers 7 bases. The CDR3 sequence is 18 residues long. V dropped 6 bases and J dropped 2; count of bases not matched to a gene: 15. Germline lookup yields CDR1 SGHNT and CDR2 YENEEA. For the CDR3, the DNA is TGTGCCAGCAGTCGACAGGGTCCCCCAGCACCTAACACCGGGGAGCTGTTTTTT. Translation: CASSRQGPPAPNTGELFF.

The CDR3 is CASSLIAGGYNEQFF. The CDR3 DNA is TGTGCCAGCAGCTTGATCGCGGGGGGGTACAATGAGCAGTTCTTC. The rearrangement joins TRBV5-6 to TRBJ2-1; 9 bases match TRBD2. Unmatched junction bases numbered 3, after V lost 1 base and J lost 4 bases. The CDR3 extends over 15 amino acids. CDR1 is SGHDT and CDR2 is YYEEEE in the germline V gene.

This chain uses TRBV3-1 (or the pseudogene TRBV3-2) with TRBJ2-1, with 11 bases matching TRBD2. CDR1 is LGHDT, CDR2 YNNKEL, per germline (reference sequence). Trimming removed 4 bases from V and 3 bases from J; junction bases left unmatched: 5. The CDR3 contains 16 residues. The CDR3 bases are TGTGCCAGCAGCCCTATTGGGACTAGCGGCTACAATGAGCAGTTCTTC. Residues: CASSPIGTSGYNEQFF.

J is TRBJ1-1 and V is TRBV6-5; 11 nucleotides line up with TRBD1. V was pared by 6 bases and J by 6 bases, with 6 bases of the junction left unmatched. In germline, CDR1 is MNHEY, CDR2 SVGAGI. The CDR3 runs 14 residues. The CDR3 nucleotides read TGTGCCAGCAGCCCAGTGGGACAGGGGGCTGAAGCTTTCTTT. It is translated as CASSPVGQGAEAFF.

The gene calls are TRBV5-1 and TRBJ2-1; D unclear. The germline V and J ends were trimmed by 0 bases and 8 bases, with 12 bases remaining between them. CDR1 is SGHRS, CDR2 YFSETQ, per germline. This CDR3 is built from 14 residues. The chain's CDR3 is CASSLDVLGDEQFF. CDR3 coding DNA: TGCGCCAGCAGCTTGGACGTTCTTGGAGATGAGCAGTTCTTC.

The rearrangement joins TRBV6-1 to TRBJ1-2, with 10 positions matching TRBD1. V shed 3 bases, J shed 7 bases, and the junction held 8 bases outside the gene matches. The CDR3 is 15 amino acids. Germline V CDR1 and CDR2: MNHNS, SASEGT. The DNA for the CDR3 is TGTGCCAGCAGTGACCCGGGACAGGGGATTTTTGGCTACACCTTC. It translates to CASSDPGQGIFGYTF.

The genes are TRBV7-2 and TRBJ2-2; no firm D call. V lost 1 base and J 2 bases, leaving 8 bases between the germline ends. This CDR3 has 15 residues. Germline V gene lookup returns CDR1 SGHTA and CDR2 FQGNSA. The CDR3 nucleotides are TGTGCCAGCAGCTTAGGGCAGATTAACACCGGGGAGCTGTTTTTT. Translated: CASSLGQINTGELFF.

On this clone itself: It may be a read error: a sequence one base away is much more abundant. Other DNA sequences in this specimen translate into the identical CDR3. The rearrangement links TRBV7-3 to TRBJ1-1; 9 positions match TRBD1. The V and J ends lost 3 bases and 1 base, in that order; junction bases with no gene match: 0. This CDR3 spans 14 amino acids. Germline-derived CDR1 and CDR2 are SGHTA and FQGTGA. The CDR3 loop reads CASSLGQGNTEAFF. The CDR3 nucleotides read TGTGCCAGCAGCTTGGGACAGGGGAACACTGAAGCTTTCTTT.

This clone appeared a single time. The rearrangement uses TRBV4-1 and TRBJ2-3; 11 bases map to TRBD2. This CDR3 has 16 residues. CDR1 and CDR2 (germline): MGHRA, YSYEKL. Germline trimming cut 5 bases from V and 0 bases from J; bases unmatched to any gene: 4. CDR3 bases: TGCGCCAGCAGCTCTCGACTAGCGGGGAGCACAGATACGCAGTATTTT. Its protein product is CASSSRLAGSTDTQYF.

J is TRBJ1-1 and V is TRBV5-1, with D maybe TRBD1 (5 bases). The CDR3 has 11 residues. The germline gives CDR1 SGHRS, CDR2 YFSETQ. V was cut by 3 bases and J by 8 bases, with 8 bases left in between. CDR3 DNA sequence: TGCGCCAGCAGCTACAGGAGAGAAGCTTTCTTT. This codes for CASSYRREAFF.

The rearrangement joins TRBV3-1 (or the pseudogene TRBV3-2) to TRBJ1-2, with a weak D call TRBD1 (6 bases). V lost 6 bases, J lost 2 bases, and 10 bases lay in between. CDR3 length: 13 amino acids. CDR1 and CDR2 (germline): LGHDT, YNNKEL (reference sequence). The CDR3 region has the DNA TGTGCCAGCAGTTATGGACAGAACTATGGCTACACCTTC. Its translation is CASSYGQNYGYTF.

This chain connects TRBV12-5 to TRBJ1-2; unclear D gene. V was trimmed by 6 bases and J by 0 bases, leaving 8 bases between them. This CDR3 comprises 13 residues. Germline V lookup: CDR1 LGHNT, CDR2 FRNRAP. The CDR3 DNA follows: TGTGCTAGTGGCCGACGGGCTAACTATGGCTACACCTTC. This translates into CASGRRANYGYTF.